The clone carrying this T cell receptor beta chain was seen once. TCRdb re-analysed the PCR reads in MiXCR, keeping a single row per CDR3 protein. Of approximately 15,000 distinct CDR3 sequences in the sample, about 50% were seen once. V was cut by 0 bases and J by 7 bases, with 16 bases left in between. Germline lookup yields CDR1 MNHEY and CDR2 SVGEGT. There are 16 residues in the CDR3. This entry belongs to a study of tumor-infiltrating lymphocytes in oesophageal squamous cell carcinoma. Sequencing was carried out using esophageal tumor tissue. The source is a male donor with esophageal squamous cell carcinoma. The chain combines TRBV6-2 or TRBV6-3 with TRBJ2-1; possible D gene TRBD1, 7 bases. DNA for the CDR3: TGTGCCAGCAGTTACTCCTTCGCCCCAGGGGGGAATGAGCAGTTCTTC. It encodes CASSYSFAPGGNEQFF.